The rows below give T cell receptor beta chains drawn from one sample of a study of CD8+CD57+ T cells in acquired aplastic anemia. TCRdb itself ran the reads through MiXCR, one entry per CDR3 protein. In the table there are 150,000 or so distinct CDR3 sequences, around 47% of which are singletons. The sample taken for sequencing was sorted CD4+, CD8+, or CD8+CD57+ T cells (not recorded which) from PBMCs. These receptors all stem from a human donor with aplastic anemia. The CDR3 runs from the conserved cysteine through the conserved F or W. D genes are given only for firm matches. Clone size is shown for a subset of rows, as once, few, many or a class of expanded clone.

V,size,J,length,D,DNA,CDR3
TRBV4-1,NA,TRBJ2-1,15,NA,TGCGCCAGCAGGAGAGTTGGGGACTCCTACAATGAGCAGTTCTTC,CASRRVGDSYNEQFF
TRBV4-3,many,TRBJ2-5,16,NA,TGCGCCAGCAGCCAAGATAGTCGAGGGGGAGGAGAGACCCAGTACTTC,CASSQDSRGGGETQYF
TRBV20-1,many,TRBJ2-5,13,NA,TGCAGTGCTCGGGGACACGCTCAAGAGACCCAGTACTTC,CSARGHAQETQYF
TRBV2,NA,TRBJ1-4,13,NA,TGTGCCAGCAGTGTTCACGAGAATGAAAAACTGTTTTTT,CASSVHENEKLFF
TRBV24-1,few,TRBJ2-3,15,TRBD1,TGTGCCACCAGTGACAACAGGGGGCGAACAGATACGCAGTATTTT,CATSDNRGRTDTQYF
TRBV7-9,NA,TRBJ1-1,11,NA,TGTGCCAGCAGCTCGACTCAAGAAGCTTTCTTT,CASSSTQEAFF
TRBV6-5,NA,TRBJ1-3,15,NA,TGTGCCAGCAGTTACTACCAGGGTGCCGTAAACACCATATATTTT,CASSYYQGAVNTIYF
TRBV7-7,once,TRBJ1-6,15,TRBD1,TGTGCCAGCAGCTATGGGGACAGGGATTTATCACCCCTCCACTTT,CASSYGDRDLSPLHF
TRBV12-3/TRBV12-4,NA,TRBJ2-2,16,TRBD2,TGTGCCAGCAGTTTACTGGCGGGAGGGCGTGGCGGGGAGCTGTTTTTT,CASSLLAGGRGGELFF
TRBV7-2,many,TRBJ1-2,14,NA,TGTGCCAGCAGCTTAGCTATCCTTAAAGTCGGCTACACCTTC,CASSLAILKVGYTF
TRBV4-2,NA,TRBJ2-3,19,TRBD2,TGTGCCAGCAGCCAAGATTTTATCAGGGCTAGCGGGAGCACAGATACGCAGTATTTT,CASSQDFIRASGSTDTQYF
TRBV19,NA,TRBJ2-7,19,NA,TGTGCCAGTAGTAATCTTGGCGTAGAGGTTGGGGGGCTCCCCTACGAGCAGTACTTC,CASSNLGVEVGGLPYEQYF
TRBV19,many,TRBJ2-3,14,TRBD2,TGTGCCAGTAGGCAGCGGGGGAAGACAGATACGCAGTATTTT,CASRQRGKTDTQYF
TRBV10-3,NA,TRBJ1-1,12,TRBD1,TGTGCCATCAGTGAGGGGGACAGCAAAGCTTTCTTT,CAISEGDSKAFF
TRBV5-4,NA,TRBJ2-2,14,NA,TGTGCCAGCAGCTCTAAGGGGGTCTACGGGGAGCTGTTTTTT,CASSSKGVYGELFF
TRBV2,NA,TRBJ2-5,14,TRBD2,TGTGCCAGCAGTGATACGCGGGGGGTGGAGACCCAGTACTTC,CASSDTRGVETQYF
TRBV11-3,NA,TRBJ2-1,14,TRBD2,TGTGCCAGCAGCCCCCAGGCGGGACTAAATGAGCAGTTCTTC,CASSPQAGLNEQFF